Listed below are T cell receptor beta chains from one sample, sequenced in a study of blood T cell repertoires in COVID-19. The method was immunoSEQ multiplex PCR; TCRdb's version includes in-frame clones alone and lacks a portion of them. The table records roughly 40,000 clones, about 75% of them present only once. Sample: peripheral blood. The receptors shown here come from a man in his sixties or seventies with active or convalescent COVID-19. CDR3s include the opening cysteine and the closing phenylalanine or tryptophan. A D gene is named only where the DNA matches it firmly. Expanded clones get a size class; other rows say once, few or many, or leave the size out.

clone_size,d_call,j_call,v_call,cdr3_aa,cdr3_nt
-,-,TRBJ2-1,TRBV19,CASSASNPNEQFF,TGTGCCAGTAGTGCGTCGAATCCGAATGAGCAGTTCTTC
-,-,TRBJ2-2,TRBV19,CASSIDPSMGGMTGELFF,TGTGCCAGTAGTATAGATCCGTCTATGGGGGGTATGACCGGGGAGCTGTTTTTT
-,-,TRBJ1-6,TRBV18,CASSPSPIGDSPLHF,TGTGCCAGCTCACCGAGTCCTATAGGGGATTCACCCCTCCACTTT
few,TRBD1,TRBJ1-1,TRBV15,CATSRDRGEANTEAFF,TGTGCCACCAGCAGAGACAGGGGGGAAGCCAACACTGAAGCTTTCTTT
-,-,TRBJ1-3,TRBV12-3/TRBV12-4,CANLRGGGNTIYF,TGTGCCAACTTAAGGGGTGGGGGGAACACCATATATTTT
-,-,TRBJ2-2,TRBV19,CASSTGAGELFF,TGTGCCAGTAGTACCGGAGCTGGGGAGCTGTTTTTT
-,-,TRBJ1-2,TRBV28,CASSFGARVNYGYTF,TGTGCCAGCAGTTTCGGAGCCAGAGTTAACTATGGCTACACCTTC
-,-,TRBJ2-2,TRBV7-9,CASGQGSTGELFF,TGTGCCAGCGGCCAGGGGAGCACCGGGGAGCTGTTTTTT
-,-,TRBJ1-1,TRBV5-1,CASSGEAGRTNTEAFF,TGCGCCAGCAGCGGCGAAGCGGGACGGACGAACACTGAAGCTTTCTTT
-,TRBD2,TRBJ2-7,TRBV6-5,CASSIKRGPYEQYF,TGTGCCAGCAGCATCAAGCGGGGCCCCTACGAGCAGTACTTC
-,TRBD1,TRBJ1-1,TRBV5-4,CASSSAGQGNTEAFF,TGTGCCAGCAGCTCCGCTGGACAGGGAAACACTGAAGCTTTCTTT
-,-,TRBJ2-3,TRBV7-9,CASSPGLTDTQYF,TGTGCCAGCAGCCCCGGACTAACTGATACGCAGTATTTT
few,-,TRBJ1-2,TRBV28,CATRGRPGLVAGAYYGYTF,TGTGCTACCCGCGGAAGGCCTGGACTTGTTGCAGGGGCTTATTATGGCTACACCTTC
once,-,TRBJ2-3,TRBV2,CASRVRASDFDTQYF,TGTGCCAGCAGAGTGAGGGCTAGTGATTTTGATACGCAGTATTTT
-,TRBD2,TRBJ2-3,TRBV24-1,CATSDRSGVDTQYF,TGTGCCACCAGTGACCGTAGCGGGGTAGATACGCAGTATTTT
-,-,TRBJ2-3,TRBV28,CASRAPGARTDTQYF,TGTGCCAGCAGAGCCCCAGGGGCTCGCACAGATACGCAGTATTTT
few,TRBD1,TRBJ1-5,TRBV2,CASSRQGEPNQPQHF,TGTGCCAGCAGTCGACAGGGGGAGCCGAATCAGCCCCAGCATTTT
-,-,TRBJ2-1,TRBV2,CASREEGEQFF,TGTGCCAGTAGAGAGGAAGGTGAGCAGTTCTTC
-,TRBD1,TRBJ1-1,TRBV28,CASRETGIAFF,TGTGCCAGCAGGGAGACAGGGATCGCTTTCTTT
-,-,TRBJ2-5,TRBV5-1,CASSLSGTGTQYF,TGCGCCAGCAGCTTGAGCGGCACGGGGACCCAGTACTTC
-,TRBD1,TRBJ1-6,TRBV3-1/TRBV3-2,CASSQVPGQGMGVDSPLHF,TGTGCCAGCAGCCAAGTACCGGGACAGGGGATGGGGGTTGATTCACCCCTCCACTTT
-,-,TRBJ1-5,TRBV2,CASSRDRQTNQPQHF,TGTGCCAGCTCCAGAGACAGGCAAACCAATCAGCCCCAGCATTTT
-,-,TRBJ2-7,TRBV10-3,CAIGTLEGYEQYF,TGTGCCATCGGCACATTAGAGGGCTACGAGCAGTACTTC
-,TRBD1,TRBJ2-1,TRBV24-1,CATAGQEKNEQFF,TGTGCCACCGCGGGACAGGAGAAGAATGAGCAGTTCTTC
-,-,TRBJ2-3,TRBV24-1,CATSDTGETFTQYF,TGTGCCACCAGTGATACGGGGGAAACTTTCACGCAGTATTTT
few,TRBD1,TRBJ1-4,TRBV4-1,CASSTHGQGLNEKLFF,TGCGCCAGCAGCACCCACGGACAGGGCCTTAATGAAAAACTGTTTTTT
-,TRBD1,TRBJ1-1,TRBV4-2,CASSQESGGQGKAFF,TGTGCCAGCAGCCAAGAGTCGGGAGGACAGGGGAAAGCTTTCTTT
-,TRBD1,TRBJ2-2,TRBV7-3,CASKRTGDTGELFF,TGTGCCAGCAAACGGACAGGGGACACCGGGGAGCTGTTTTTT
-,-,TRBJ2-3,TRBV15,CATSRDKARDLDTQYF,TGTGCCACCAGCAGAGATAAGGCCAGGGATTTAGATACGCAGTATTTT
-,-,TRBJ1-1,TRBV4-1,CASSQDWSRVAEAFF,TGCGCCAGCAGCCAAGATTGGTCCAGGGTGGCTGAAGCTTTCTTT
-,TRBD1,TRBJ1-4,TRBV5-4,CASGKTGSEKLFF,TGTGCCAGCGGGAAGACAGGGAGTGAAAAACTGTTTTTT
once,-,TRBJ2-5,TRBV2,CASSPMGTSRETQYF,TGTGCCAGCAGCCCTATGGGTACTAGTAGAGAGACCCAGTACTTC
few,-,TRBJ2-5,TRBV5-4,CASSLGQGGETQYF,TGTGCCAGCAGCTTGGGGCAGGGGGGAGAGACCCAGTACTTC
-,TRBD1,TRBJ1-1,TRBV30,CACGGQVEAFF,TGTGCCTGCGGAGGACAGGTCGAAGCTTTCTTT
-,-,TRBJ1-4,TRBV5-6,CASSLGGWEKLFF,TGTGCCAGCAGCTTAGGGGGTTGGGAAAAACTGTTTTTT
-,-,TRBJ1-2,TRBV28,CASRRARSRGYTF,TGTGCCAGCAGGAGGGCCCGATCGAGGGGCTACACCTTC
few,-,TRBJ1-3,TRBV5-6,CASSLRGPLFSGNTIYF,TGTGCCAGCAGCTTGAGGGGCCCACTTTTTTCCGGAAACACCATATATTTT
-,TRBD2,TRBJ2-1,TRBV2,CASSRSSGGANEQFF,TGTGCCAGCAGCCGGTCTAGCGGGGGGGCCAATGAGCAGTTCTTC
-,TRBD2,TRBJ2-3,TRBV18,CASSPRSGLAGSTDTQYF,TGTGCCAGCTCACCACGCTCCGGACTAGCGGGGAGCACAGATACGCAGTATTTT
-,-,TRBJ2-3,TRBV11-2,CASRAPADTQYF,TGTGCCAGCAGAGCCCCCGCTGATACGCAGTATTTT
-,-,TRBJ2-1,TRBV3-1/TRBV3-2,CASSQDGGVYNEQFF,TGTGCCAGCAGCCAAGATGGCGGGGTCTACAATGAGCAGTTCTTC
once,-,TRBJ1-1,TRBV4-1,CASSQGEAHPEAFF,TGCGCCAGCAGCCAAGGAGAGGCGCACCCTGAAGCTTTCTTT
-,TRBD2,TRBJ2-5,TRBV5-4,CASSSGTSGQETQYF,TGTGCCAGCAGCTCCGGGACTAGCGGACAAGAGACCCAGTACTTC
-,-,TRBJ2-1,TRBV4-1,CASSQSTRVKQFF,TGCGCCAGCAGCCAAAGTACTAGGGTAAAGCAGTTCTTC
-,-,TRBJ2-1,TRBV9,CASSVAAGPWNEQFF,TGTGCCAGCAGCGTAGCCGCGGGGCCTTGGAATGAGCAGTTCTTC
-,TRBD1,TRBJ2-5,TRBV2,CASSITGAADQETQYF,TGTGCCAGCAGTATAACAGGGGCCGCTGACCAAGAGACCCAGTACTTC
-,-,TRBJ1-1,TRBV28,CASRAQGQGNTEAFF,TGTGCCAGCAGGGCTCAGGGGCAGGGGAACACTGAAGCTTTCTTT
-,-,TRBJ2-7,TRBV3-1/TRBV3-2,CASSQAPQNTDEQYF,TGTGCCAGCAGCCAAGCCCCTCAGAACACCGACGAGCAGTACTTC
few,TRBD2,TRBJ2-2,TRBV9,CASSVVGEGGELFF,TGTGCCAGCAGCGTAGTGGGGGAGGGCGGGGAGCTGTTTTTT
-,-,TRBJ1-3,TRBV5-1,CASSPQGSGNTIYF,TGCGCCAGCAGCCCTCAGGGTAGTGGAAACACCATATATTTT